The 30 T cell receptor beta chains below come from one sample, sequenced in a study of blood T cell repertoires in COVID-19. The data were produced by immunoSEQ multiplex PCR, yet TCRdb's version contains in-frame clones alone and is incomplete. The top ten hold over 12% of the sample, which has about 170,000 clones, more than 70% seen once. Sequencing was performed on peripheral blood. Receptor source: a man younger than 30 with active or convalescent COVID-19.

This rearrangement joins TRBV10-1 to TRBJ1-5; the D is unclear. Germline-derived CDR1 and CDR2 are WNHNN and SYGVQD (reference sequence). V lost 2 bases and J lost 4, with 15 bases in between. The CDR3 contains 16 residues. The chain's CDR3 is CASSEKSGENNQPQHF. CDR3 nucleotides: TGCGCCAGCAGTGAGAAGAGCGGGGAAAATAATCAGCCCCAGCATTTT.

DNA for the CDR3: TGTGCCAGCAGCTCAGCCCCGACAGGGAGGCGGTATGAAAAACTGTTTTTT. Its protein product is CASSSAPTGRRYEKLFF. V gene TRBV11-2 combines with J gene TRBJ1-4, with 7 bases fitting TRBD1. The CDR3 contains 17 residues. The V gene's germline CDR1 is SGHAT and CDR2 FQNNGV. The ends lost 4 bases at V and 6 bases at J; junction bases unmatched: 14.

V and J are TRBV21-1 and TRBJ2-3; the DNA was not used to check the table's D call, TRBD2. TRBV21-1 is a documented pseudogene. The CDR3 is 18 amino acids. CDR3 in amino acids: CASSKDGGTSPYTDTQYF. The CDR3 DNA sequence: TGTGCCAGCAGCAAGGACGGCGGGACTTCCCCATACACAGATACGCAGTATTTT.

The chain couples TRBV11-2 to TRBJ2-7; D gene unclear. Trimming removed 4 bases at V and 2 bases at J, with 12 bases between. There are 14 residues in the CDR3. CDR1 SGHAT and CDR2 FQNNGV come from the germline V gene. The CDR3 nucleotides read TGTGCCAGCAGCTCGCTGAACTCGGCCTACGAGCAGTACTTC. Protein: CASSSLNSAYEQYF.

The chain couples TRBV12-3 or TRBV12-4 to TRBJ2-5; 7 nucleotides align to TRBD1. This CDR3 is 13 amino acids long. V was pared by 7 bases and J by 2 bases, with 4 bases of the junction left unmatched. The CDR3 coding sequence is TGTGCCAGCAATCGGGGACAGCAAGAGACCCAGTACTTC. Translated: CASNRGQQETQYF.

J is TRBJ1-1 and V is TRBV2, with D maybe TRBD1 (5 bases). Germline V gene data show CDR1 as SNHLY and CDR2 as FYNNEI. The length of the CDR3 is 12 residues. V gave up 6 bases and J gave up 3 bases, with 8 bases separating them. In DNA form, the CDR3 reads TGTGCCAGCAGCCAGGGTTACACTGAAGCTTTCTTT. Its protein product is CASSQGYTEAFF.

This rearrangement joins TRBV4-1 to TRBJ2-1; 8 bases line up with TRBD2. V was pared by 0 bases and J by 1 base, with 14 bases of the junction left unmatched. The germline V gene encodes CDR1 MGHRA and CDR2 YSYEKL. CDR3 length: 20 amino acids. The CDR3 sequence is CASSQDWGGAAGESYNEQFF. In DNA, the CDR3 is TGCGCCAGCAGCCAAGATTGGGGGGGGGCAGCGGGAGAGTCCTACAATGAGCAGTTCTTC.

This clone was seen once. The V call is TRBV27, the J call TRBJ2-6; D unclear. The CDR3 is 14 amino acids. From germline, CDR1 is MNHEY and CDR2 SMNVEV (reference sequence). V was shortened by 4 bases and J by 0 bases, with 4 bases between the two germline ends. Written as DNA, the CDR3 is TGTGCCAGCAGTTCGTTCTCTGGGGCCAACGTCCTGACTTTC. Protein sequence: CASSSFSGANVLTF.

V usage is TRBV6-5 and J usage is TRBJ2-2, with 9 bases identical to TRBD1. CDR3 length: 15 residues. After removal of 6 bases from V and 6 bases from J, the junction contained 8 bases not matched to a gene. Per germline, CDR1 MNHEY and CDR2 SVGAGI. Here the CDR3 reads CASSPDRGSAGELFF. CDR3 bases: TGTGCCAGCAGCCCGGACAGGGGATCGGCCGGGGAGCTGTTTTTT.

This clone occurred once. V usage is TRBV4-2 and J usage is TRBJ2-7; 7 positions agree with TRBD2. The junction had 2 bases not matched to a gene; V was cut back by 1 base and J by 2 bases. CDR3 size: 14 residues. In germline, CDR1 is LGHNA, CDR2 YNFKEQ. As DNA, the CDR3 is TGTGCCAGCAGCCAAGGGCGGGGGACCTACGAGCAGTACTTC. This translates into CASSQGRGTYEQYF.

The CDR3 coding sequence is TGTGCCAGCAGCCGGATAGCGGGAGCGGCTTACAATGAGCAGTTCTTC. It translates to CASSRIAGAAYNEQFF. The V and J genes are TRBV7-8 and TRBJ2-1; 9 bases fit TRBD2. Germline trimming cut 5 bases from V and 4 bases from J; bases unmatched to any gene: 9. This CDR3 has 16 amino acids. Per the germline V gene, CDR1 is SGHVS and CDR2 is FQNEAQ.

The chain employs TRBV6-5 and TRBJ2-1; D is possibly TRBD1 (6 bases). V lost 2 bases to trimming and J lost 2 bases, with 13 bases between them. The V gene's germline CDR1 is MNHEY and CDR2 SVGAGI. CDR3 length: 16 amino acids. The CDR3 DNA follows: TGTGCCAGCAGTTACGACAGGAGGTCCCCCTACAATGAGCAGTTCTTC. As protein: CASSYDRRSPYNEQFF.

This chain uses TRBV12-2 with TRBJ1-2; the table gives TRBD1 as D, unverified against the DNA. TRBV12-2 has pseudogene status. CDR3 length equals 11 residues. CDR3 protein: CASRLQGGYTF. The CDR3 coding sequence is TGTGCAAGTCGCTTACAGGGTGGCTACACCTTC.

The V and J genes are TRBV19 and TRBJ1-2; 7 nucleotides line up with TRBD1. This CDR3 comprises 16 residues. CDR1 LNHDA and CDR2 SQIVND come from the germline V gene (reference sequence). V lost 4 bases and J lost 4; bases outside the gene matches: 12. The CDR3: CASSKPGTAAFYGYTF. DNA for the CDR3: TGTGCCAGTAGTAAACCCGGGACAGCCGCCTTCTATGGCTACACCTTC.

This chain joins TRBV7-2 and TRBJ1-6; D call uncertain. This CDR3 is 14 amino acids long. CDR1 and CDR2 from the germline V gene are SGHTA and FQGNSA. Between the trimmed V and J ends, which lost 5 bases and 8 bases, there was a span of 13 bases. The CDR3 nucleotides read TGTGCCAGCAGCCTACACGGGGTGGATTCACCCCTCCACTTT. Its translation: CASSLHGVDSPLHF.

The rearrangement joins TRBV4-1 to TRBJ2-1; TRBD2 matches 7 bases. Trimming removed 4 bases from V and 3 bases from J; junction bases left unmatched: 12. CDR1 is MGHRA, CDR2 YSYEKL, per germline. The CDR3 contains 17 residues. In DNA, the CDR3 is TGCGCCAGCAGCCCGGAGACACTAGCGATCGGCTACAATGAGCAGTTCTTC. Protein: CASSPETLAIGYNEQFF.

This chain joins TRBV6-5 and TRBJ2-1; 10 bases map to TRBD2. This CDR3 comprises 15 residues. Losses at the gene ends were 7 bases for V and 6 bases for J; bases not matched to a gene: 9. CDR1 is MNHEY, CDR2 SVGAGI, per germline. As DNA, the CDR3 is TGTGCCAGCAAACCGGGACTAGCGATCCGCAATGAGCAGTTCTTC. This translates into CASKPGLAIRNEQFF.

The CDR3 sequence: CASTLNSLNQPQHF. For the CDR3, the DNA is TGTGCCAGCACCCTCAACAGCCTCAATCAGCCCCAGCATTTT. This chain links TRBV2 with TRBJ1-5, with D hard to call. Germline-derived CDR1 and CDR2 are SNHLY and FYNNEI. V was clipped by 7 bases and J by 3 bases, with 13 bases between them. This CDR3 contains 14 residues.

V usage is TRBV5-1 and J usage is TRBJ2-7; D is perhaps TRBD1 (6 bases). Germline V CDR1 and CDR2: SGHRS, YFSETQ. Trimming left V 0 bases short and J 1 base short, with 14 bases between. This CDR3 comprises 16 residues. The CDR3, as DNA: TGCGCCAGCAGCTTGGCCGAGACAGGAATTTCCTACGAGCAGTACTTC. It encodes CASSLAETGISYEQYF.

The chain uses TRBV25-1 and TRBJ1-1; 7 bases line up with TRBD1. Germline loops: CDR1 MGHDK, CDR2 SYGVNS. The CDR3 spans 16 residues. Trimming cost V 2 bases and J 2 bases; bases outside gene matches: 8. CDR3 loop: CASSELGDSLNTEAFF. In DNA, the CDR3 is TGTGCCAGCAGTGAACTCGGGGACAGCCTAAACACTGAAGCTTTCTTT.

This clone appeared once. The V call is TRBV5-1, the J call TRBJ1-2, with TRBD1 matching 8 bases. Trimming removed 4 bases from V and 4 bases from J; junction bases left unmatched: 6. CDR1 is SGHRS and CDR2 is YFSETQ in the germline V gene. The CDR3 consists of 14 residues. The CDR3, as DNA: TGCGCCAGCAGCGGAGGACAGGGAATCTATGGCTACACCTTC. It translates to CASSGGQGIYGYTF. The full variable domain, completed using reference TRBV5-1 and TRBJ1-2, is KAGVTQTPRYLIKTRGQQVTLSCSPISGHRSVSWYQQTPGQGLQFLFEYFSETQRNKGNFPGRFSGRQFSNSRSEMNVSTLELGDSALYLCASSGGQGIYGYTFGSGTRLTVV.

Of note for this clone: In the same sample, other DNA sequences code for this CDR3. This chain joins TRBV5-1 and TRBJ2-3; no clear D. The germline V gene has CDR1 SGHRS and CDR2 YFSETQ. CDR3 length: 16 residues. V was shortened by 0 bases and J by 0 bases, with 11 bases between the two germline ends. CDR3 residues: CASSLGGRPSTDTQYF. As DNA, the CDR3 is TGCGCCAGCAGCTTGGGCGGAAGACCTAGCACAGATACGCAGTATTTT.

The chain links TRBV27 to TRBJ2-7; a weak D match, TRBD2 (6 bases). The CDR3 is 13 residues long. V was cut by 5 bases and J by 3 bases, with 11 bases left in between. Germline V gene data show CDR1 as MNHEY and CDR2 as SMNVEV (reference sequence). DNA for the CDR3: TGTGCCAGCAGTCCGGGACTGCTCTACGAGCAGTACTTC. This translates into CASSPGLLYEQYF.

The gene calls are TRBV4-1 and TRBJ2-2; 7 bases agree with TRBD1. V was clipped by 4 bases and J by 3 bases; unmatched bases: 11. The CDR3 runs 17 residues. CDR1 and CDR2 from the germline V gene are MGHRA and YSYEKL. CDR3 bases: TGCGCCAGCAGCCCAGCTGAGGGGACAGTCTACACCGGGGAGCTGTTTTTT. This translates into CASSPAEGTVYTGELFF.

The chain recombines TRBV19 with TRBJ1-3; D is perhaps TRBD1 (6 bases). CDR3 length: 13 amino acids. V was clipped by 6 bases and J by 4 bases, with 10 bases between them. The germline V gene encodes CDR1 LNHDA and CDR2 SQIVND (reference sequence). CDR3 amino acids: CASSGTRGNTIYF. The CDR3 bases are TGTGCCAGTAGCGGGACACGAGGAAACACCATATATTTT.

V is TRBV4-3 and J is TRBJ2-1; 9 bases line up with TRBD2. CDR1 and CDR2 (germline): LGHNA, YSLEER. The CDR3 sequence is 15 residues long. After removal of 2 bases from V and 8 bases from J, the junction contained 7 bases not matched to a gene. DNA of the CDR3: TGCGCCAGCAGCCAACTACTAGCGGGTTCTTATGAGCAGTTCTTC. Amino acid sequence: CASSQLLAGSYEQFF.

The rearrangement links TRBV18 to TRBJ1-2, with a possible D match to TRBD1 (6 bases). CDR1 KGHSH and CDR2 LQKENI come from the germline V gene. The germline V and J ends were trimmed by 2 bases and 2 bases, with 9 bases remaining between them. This CDR3 region has 14 residues. CDR3 residues: CASSPGTSNYGYTF. The CDR3 nucleotides read TGTGCCAGCTCACCAGGGACATCCAACTATGGCTACACCTTC.

This chain links TRBV3-1 (or the pseudogene TRBV3-2) with TRBJ2-5; 9 positions agree with TRBD2. This CDR3 has 15 amino acids. Germline lookup yields CDR1 LGHDT and CDR2 YNNKEL (reference sequence). J gave up 2 bases and V 4 bases, and 5 bases lay outside the gene matches. The CDR3 DNA is TGTGCCAGCAGCCTACAGCGGGGGGAGCAAGAGACCCAGTACTTC. This gives the protein CASSLQRGEQETQYF.

The chain links TRBV5-1 to TRBJ1-2; tentative D call: TRBD1 (6 bases). Trimming took 2 bases from V and 5 from J, leaving 13 bases between them. The CDR3 sequence is 14 residues long. Germline lookup yields CDR1 SGHRS and CDR2 YFSETQ. CDR3 protein: CASSFQGQVYGYTF. In DNA, the CDR3 is TGCGCCAGCAGCTTTCAGGGACAAGTATATGGCTACACCTTC.

The chain combines TRBV7-6 with TRBJ2-7, with 8 bases aligning to TRBD2. CDR3 length equals 15 residues. Germline lookup yields CDR1 SGHVS and CDR2 FNYEAQ. Trimming at V came to 5 bases and at J to 5 bases, leaving 11 bases not matched to a gene. CDR3 nucleotides: TGTGCCAGCAGCAGAATACCGGGGGGGCAACACGAGCAGTACTTC. Translated, it gives CASSRIPGGQHEQYF.